This TCR beta chain was recovered during a study of cytomegalovirus exposure and HLA in healthy donors. Study as a whole: As an earlier analysis found, about 190 million T cells yielded 117 million unique TCR beta sequences. Study findings and constraints: The study found most TCR sequences rare, yet found some public TCRs in many donors. As a later analysis showed, a missense DCLRE1C variant was linked to trimming of TCR beta V- and J-genes. The study designated some 180 TCR beta chains cytomegalovirus-associated.

As to this clone: The antigen remains undetermined.

This CDR3 has 13 residues. The V and J ends lost 6 bases and 4 bases, in that order; junction bases with no gene match: 5. Germline V CDR1 and CDR2: LNHDA, SQIVND (reference sequence). Researchers ran the PCR with 60 Vbeta and 13 Jbeta primers. Here immunoSEQ multiplex PCR was the method, and the copy in TCRdb shows in-frame clones only, minus some. The sample contains 100,000 to 150,000 clones, around 8.5% of which appear only once. The sample taken for sequencing was PBMCs. This sequence joins TRBV19 and TRBJ1-2; TRBD1 agrees at 7 bases. The TCR comes from a man aged 35-49 years in good health and CMV-seronegative. The CDR3 region has the DNA TGTGCCAGTAGCACACGACAGGGCTATGGCTACACCTTC. This translates into CASSTRQGYGYTF.